In this sample, the clone carrying this T cell receptor (beta chain) turned up many times. Diagnoses were established from clinical symptoms, serum thyroxine, TRAb, thyroid ultrasound and orbital computed tomography. The authors amplified TCR beta CDR3 regions, and they did so from RNA transcripts for repertoire sequencing. An initial RT-PCR round employing HTBI primers preceded a second-round multiplex PCR. TCRdb re-derived calls from the multiplex PCR reads in MiXCR, one entry per CDR3 protein. This sample has roughly 1.1 million distinct CDR3 sequences; 36% occur once, and the top ten carry over 8.5%. This sample is part of a study of Graves' ophthalmopathy and Graves' hyperthyroidism. Germline loops: CDR1 LGHNA, CDR2 YSLEER. The CDR3 consists of 13 residues. The V and J ends lost 2 bases and 3 bases respectively, with 8 bases between them.

This clonotype was obtained from an adult man with Graves' hyperthyroidism. The V and J genes are TRBV4-3 and TRBJ2-7; TRBD2 might be the D (6 bases). The sequenced material came from peripheral blood or thyroid tissue (not recorded which). CDR3 DNA: TGCGCCAGCAGCCAATATAGCGGCTACGAGCAGTACTTC. Translating gives CASSQYSGYEQYF.